A single T cell receptor (beta chain) is shown here with its context. TCRdb's copy holds only in-frame clones and misses some; the assay was immunoSEQ multiplex PCR. The sample records about 100,000 clones, around 92% being singletons. This sample is drawn from a study of siplizumab effects on memory and regulatory T cells. Germline CDR1 and CDR2: SGHTA and FQGNSA. V lost 5 bases and J 0 bases, leaving 20 bases between the germline ends. The CDR3 loop spans 19 amino acids. The sequence was collected from a human donor in good health. Specimen: CD4+ T cells sorted from blood. The V call is TRBV7-2, the J call TRBJ2-6; D gene unclear. CDR3 protein: CASSRHGKGVLSGANVLTF. In DNA, the CDR3 is TGTGCCAGCAGCCGGCATGGGAAGGGTGTACTCTCTGGGGCCAACGTCCTGACTTTC. The full variable domain, completed using reference TRBV7-2 and TRBJ2-6, is GAGVSQSPSNKVTEKGKDVELRCDPISGHTALYWYRQSLGQGLEFLIYFQGNSAPDKSGLPSDRFSAERTGGSVSTLTIQRTQQEDSAVYLCASSRHGKGVLSGANVLTFGAGSRLTVL.